These 12 T cell receptor beta chains came from one sample sequenced in a study of cytotoxic CD8 clonotypes in ibrutinib-treated CLL (dated by TCRdb to about 2021). Preparation of the library involved the immunoSEQ multiplex PCR assay. TCRdb limited this immuneACCESS table to in-frame rearrangements with V and J called. A share of clones is missing; checked studies link under half to unresolved V genes, and the rest is unexplained. The sample table shows about 270,000 clones, and approximately 76% are seen once. The leading ten clones occupy about 5.3% of the sample. Reading the label with the study, this specimen's time point is: progressive disease on ibrutinib. Sample: PBMCs, taken at disease progression, from a patient treated with ibrutinib. These receptors came from a human donor with chronic lymphocytic leukemia.

The chain is built from TRBV4-3 and TRBJ1-4; no firm D call. Germline CDR1 reads LGHNA; CDR2 reads YSLEER. This CDR3 has 15 residues. Trimming cost V 1 base and J 7 bases, with 13 bases left between them. CDR3 in amino acids: CASSQGRIGREKLFF. The CDR3 DNA is TGCGCCAGCAGCCAAGGGCGCATAGGCCGTGAAAAACTGTTTTTT.

The chain is built from TRBV6-6 and TRBJ2-3; D is undetermined. The length of the CDR3 is 12 residues. Germline loops: CDR1 MNHNY, CDR2 SVGAGI (reference sequence). Trimming took off 5 bases at V and 1 base at J, with 4 bases between the two ends. For the CDR3, the DNA is TGTGCCAGCAGTAAACGCACAGATACGCAGTATTTT. The encoded protein is CASSKRTDTQYF.

The CDR3 sequence: CASSPGGRRSSYNEQFF. DNA for the CDR3: TGTGCCAGCAGCCCAGGCGGCCGTCGAAGCTCCTACAATGAGCAGTTCTTC. The J gene is TRBJ2-1, the V gene TRBV11-1, with unresolved D. Trimming cost V 5 bases and J 0 bases, with 17 bases left between them. This CDR3 comprises 17 residues. Germline values: CDR1 SGHAT, CDR2 FQDESV (reference sequence).

The gene calls are TRBV6-5 and TRBJ2-1, with D perhaps TRBD2 (5 bases). The germline V and J ends were trimmed by 5 bases and 4 bases, with 15 bases remaining between them. The CDR3 loop spans 15 amino acids. The germline V gene encodes CDR1 MNHEY and CDR2 SVGAGI. The CDR3: CASSGSGFSYNEQFF. For the CDR3, the DNA is TGTGCCAGCAGTGGGTCGGGGTTCTCTTACAATGAGCAGTTCTTC.

The V call is TRBV27, the J call TRBJ1-5; D remains ambiguous. Per germline, CDR1 MNHEY and CDR2 SMNVEV (reference sequence). Between the trimmed V and J ends, which lost 4 bases and 0 bases, there was a span of 10 bases. This CDR3 is built from 15 residues. CDR3 in DNA: TGTGCCAGCAGTTATGCGGGGTATAGCAATCAGCCCCAGCATTTT. Amino acid sequence: CASSYAGYSNQPQHF.

This clone was detected once. V usage is TRBV9 and J usage is TRBJ2-7; TRBD1 agrees at 12 bases. The CDR3 is 14 amino acids. Germline CDR1 SGDLS, CDR2 YYNGEE. V lost 4 bases and J lost 6; bases outside the gene matches: 5. CDR3 nucleotide sequence: TGTGCCAGCAGCAGCCGGGACAGGGGGCTCGAGCAGTACTTC. Translating gives CASSSRDRGLEQYF.

In this sample, this clone turned up once. This chain uses TRBV29-1 with TRBJ2-7; D is unresolved. Deletions cut 5 bases from V and 0 bases from J, with 11 bases between. There are 13 residues in the CDR3. Germline assignment: CDR1 SQVTM and CDR2 ANQGSEA. The CDR3 DNA reads TGCAGCGTTTTTGGCGTGTACTCCTACGAGCAGTACTTC. It specifies CSVFGVYSYEQYF.

This rearrangement joins TRBV4-1 to TRBJ2-3; 11 bases align to TRBD2. The CDR3 spans 17 residues. After removal of 1 base from V and 4 bases from J, the junction contained 7 bases not matched to a gene. Germline values: CDR1 MGHRA, CDR2 YSYEKL. CDR3 sequence reads: CASSQVVSGGGSDTQYF. CDR3 bases: TGCGCCAGCAGCCAAGTCGTTAGCGGGGGGGGATCAGATACGCAGTATTTT.

This clone was observed a handful of times. The V gene is TRBV5-1, the J gene TRBJ2-7; TRBD1 aligns across 7 bases. CDR3 length: 14 residues. The V gene end was trimmed by 4 bases and the J gene end by 2 bases; junction bases not matched to a gene: 6. Germline CDR1 SGHRS, CDR2 YFSETQ. CDR3 nucleotides: TGCGCCAGCAGCCTAAGACAGGGCACCTACGAGCAGTACTTC. This translates into CASSLRQGTYEQYF. The variable domain in full, with the rest retrieved from reference TRBV5-1 and TRBJ2-7, is KAGVTQTPRYLIKTRGQQVTLSCSPISGHRSVSWYQQTPGQGLQFLFEYFSETQRNKGNFPGRFSGRQFSNSRSEMNVSTLELGDSALYLCASSLRQGTYEQYFGPGTRLTVT.

The V call is TRBV2, the J call TRBJ2-7; D might be TRBD1 (6 bases). V lost 2 bases to trimming and J lost 2 bases, with 31 bases between them. The length of the CDR3 is 21 residues. From germline, CDR1 is SNHLY and CDR2 FYNNEI. Written as DNA, the CDR3 is TGTGCCAGCAGTGAAAGGACAGTGTCCCGGAAAATTAAGCATGGGACCTACGAGCAGTACTTC. Translation gives CASSERTVSRKIKHGTYEQYF.

The CDR3 sequence: CASSVATRGRPDTQYF. CDR3 DNA sequence: TGTGCCAGCAGCGTAGCTACGCGGGGACGACCAGATACGCAGTATTTT. The chain couples TRBV9 to TRBJ2-3, with a possible D match to TRBD2 (6 bases). The V and J ends lost 0 bases and 4 bases respectively, with 15 bases between them. This CDR3 has 16 amino acids. Germline loops: CDR1 SGDLS, CDR2 YYNGEE.

The genes are TRBV19 and TRBJ1-4; D is possibly TRBD1 (6 bases). Germline CDR1 reads LNHDA; CDR2 reads SQIVND (reference sequence). The CDR3 has 13 amino acids. Trimming removed 7 bases at V and 8 bases at J, with 14 bases between. The CDR3 protein is CASTLTGLEKLFF. The CDR3 bases are TGTGCCAGTACCCTTACAGGGTTGGAAAAACTGTTTTTT.